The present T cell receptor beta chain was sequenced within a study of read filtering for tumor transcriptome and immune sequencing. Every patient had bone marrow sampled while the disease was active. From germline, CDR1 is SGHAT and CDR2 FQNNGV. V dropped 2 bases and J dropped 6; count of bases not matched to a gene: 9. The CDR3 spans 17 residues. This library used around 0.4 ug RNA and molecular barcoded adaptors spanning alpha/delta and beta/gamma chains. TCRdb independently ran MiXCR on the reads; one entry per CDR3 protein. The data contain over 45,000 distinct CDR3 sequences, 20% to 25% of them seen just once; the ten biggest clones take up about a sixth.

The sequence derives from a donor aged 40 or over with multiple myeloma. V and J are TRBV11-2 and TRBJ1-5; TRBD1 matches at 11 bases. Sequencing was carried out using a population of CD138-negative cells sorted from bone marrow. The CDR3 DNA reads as TGTGCCAGCAGCTTAAATCCGGGACAGGGGGTAGGTCAGCCCCAGCATTTT. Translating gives CASSLNPGQGVGQPQHF.